This T cell receptor beta chain was documented in a study of identical twins. Study observations and caveats: Cord blood beta clonotypes that were abundant carried fewer insertions, and memory repertoires showed no such trend. Modeled out-of-frame TCR alpha sharing in monozygotic twins fell below observed levels.

Germline CDR1 and CDR2: SGHRS and YFSETQ. The CDR3 spans 17 residues. V was trimmed by 0 bases and J by 9 bases, leaving 24 bases between them. In regard to this clonotype: What it recognizes is unknown.

TCRdb ran MiXCR on the 5' RACE reads and lists one entry per CDR3 protein. The sample lists approximately 1.8 million distinct CDR3 sequences, about 31% occurring once. The sequence was collected from a newborn girl in good health. Material for sequencing was cord blood. The chain employs TRBV5-1 and TRBJ2-5; the D gene is possibly TRBD2 (5 bases). The DNA for the CDR3 is TGCGCCAGCAGCTTGGAGGGAGTTGGCCAGTTTCTGGAGGCCCAGTACTTC. Its protein product is CASSLEGVGQFLEAQYF.